This passage covers 25 T cell receptor beta chains from one sample sequenced in a study of blood T cells in healthy people across ages. Through a sample-barcoded 5' primer and a J-beta primer mix, a second PCR was run for 7 to 11 cycles. TCRdb redid the calling of the 5' RACE reads with MiXCR, one entry per CDR3 protein. The data contain 1.5 million to 2 million distinct CDR3 sequences, about 39% of them singletons. The sequencing sample was made of blood. These receptors came from a human donor in good health.

This chain connects TRBV29-1 to TRBJ1-2; 8 bases are shared with TRBD1. The CDR3 spans 13 residues. Germline V CDR1 and CDR2: SQVTM, ANQGSEA. The junction had 3 bases not matched to a gene; V was cut back by 5 bases and J by 1 base. CDR3 sequence reads: CSVQGARNYGYTF. CDR3 nucleotide sequence: TGCAGCGTTCAGGGGGCTCGTAACTATGGCTACACCTTC.

This sequence joins TRBV7-9 and TRBJ1-1; the D gene is possibly TRBD1 (5 bases). The V gene's germline CDR1 is SEHNR and CDR2 FQNEAQ (reference sequence). V lost 1 base to trimming and J lost 1 base, with 10 bases between them. The CDR3 length is 15 residues. CDR3 loop: CASSLGQLANTEAFF. The DNA for the CDR3 is TGTGCCAGCAGCTTAGGACAGCTAGCGAACACTGAAGCTTTCTTT.

The V call is TRBV4-2, the J call TRBJ2-7; 7 positions match TRBD1. V lost 4 bases and J lost 1; bases outside the gene matches: 10. There are 16 residues in the CDR3. From germline, CDR1 is LGHNA and CDR2 YNFKEQ. CDR3 sequence: CASSRDEGAGSYEQYF. The CDR3 DNA sequence: TGTGCCAGCAGCCGAGATGAGGGGGCTGGATCCTACGAGCAGTACTTC.

The chain couples TRBV6-2 or TRBV6-3 to TRBJ2-1; no definite D call. The CDR3 has 14 residues. Germline values: CDR1 MNHEY, CDR2 SVGEGT. Between the trimmed V and J ends, which lost 0 bases and 8 bases, there was a span of 11 bases. CDR3 region: CASSYSSRYDEQFF. DNA for the CDR3: TGTGCCAGCAGTTACTCTTCCAGGTACGATGAGCAGTTCTTC.

In its sample, this clonotype was seen a few times. The chain couples TRBV6-6 to TRBJ2-3; possible D gene TRBD2, 6 bases. The CDR3 consists of 15 residues. Germline V gene sequence: CDR1 MNHNY, CDR2 SVGAGI (reference sequence). V lost 3 bases and J 6 bases, leaving 16 bases between the germline ends. The CDR3 loop is CASSYSGQGRDTQYF. CDR3 bases: TGTGCCAGCAGTTATTCGGGTCAAGGGAGGGATACGCAGTATTTT.

This clonotype was seen a single time. The chain links TRBV20-1 to TRBJ1-6; 10 positions match TRBD1. This CDR3 region has 18 residues. The ends lost 3 bases at V and 9 bases at J; junction bases unmatched: 17. The V gene's germline CDR1 is DFQATT and CDR2 SNEGSKA (reference sequence). The CDR3 bases are TGCAGTGCTAGTAGGGGACAGGGGTCGGGACTGCGGGGTTCACCCCTCCACTTT. Residues: CSASRGQGSGLRGSPLHF.

This clonotype was seen a few times. The chain uses TRBV15 and TRBJ1-4; 9 bases align to TRBD1. Germline V gives CDR1 LNHNV, CDR2 YYDKDF (reference sequence). Trimming took 1 base from V and 3 from J; bases not matched to a gene: 6. The CDR3 sequence is 17 residues long. The CDR3: CATSRGGQGLANEKLFF. CDR3 in DNA: TGTGCCACCAGCAGAGGAGGACAGGGGCTAGCTAATGAAAAACTGTTTTTT.

This clonotype came up a few times. The chain recombines TRBV7-2 with TRBJ2-5; 7 nucleotides match TRBD1. Germline V gene data show CDR1 as SGHTA and CDR2 as FQGNSA. V shed 3 bases and J 5 bases; nucleotides not matched to a gene: 6. The length of the CDR3 is 14 residues. CDR3 DNA sequence: TGTGCCAGCAGCTTTCAAGGGGGCTATGAGACCCAGTACTTC. Translation gives CASSFQGGYETQYF.

This clonotype was counted only a few times. The chain employs TRBV15 and TRBJ2-3, with 8 bases fitting TRBD2. V trimming: 5 bases; J trimming: 4 bases; junction bases outside the gene matches: 11. In germline, CDR1 is LNHNV, CDR2 YYDKDF (reference sequence). This CDR3 spans 16 amino acids. The DNA for the CDR3 is TGTGCCACCAGCGATCATAGCGGGGATTCGCCAGATACGCAGTATTTT. It encodes CATSDHSGDSPDTQYF.

This chain joins TRBV10-3 and TRBJ1-2; 7 bases match TRBD1. Per the germline V gene, CDR1 is ENHRY and CDR2 is SYGVKD. With 3 bases clipped from V and 3 bases from J, the junction kept 7 bases outside the gene matches. The CDR3 sequence is 15 residues long. The CDR3 protein is CAISDFGGTDYGYTF. As DNA, the CDR3 is TGTGCCATCAGTGACTTTGGCGGGACAGACTATGGCTACACCTTC.

This chain uses TRBV7-6 with TRBJ1-4, with D tentatively TRBD1 (5 bases). V shed 1 base and J shed 5 bases, with 8 bases lying between them. Germline V gives CDR1 SGHVS, CDR2 FNYEAQ. The CDR3 spans 14 residues. The CDR3 spells CASSLETENEKLFF. CDR3 in DNA: TGTGCCAGCAGCTTAGAGACAGAAAATGAAAAACTGTTTTTT. Looking up the rest from reference TRBV7-6 and TRBJ1-4 gives the full variable domain: GAGVSQSPRYKVTKRGQDVALRCDPISGHVSLYWYRQALGQGPEFLTYFNYEAQQDKSGLPNDRFSAERPEGSISTLTIQRTEQRDSAMYRCASSLETENEKLFFGSGTQLSVL.

The chain is built from TRBV2 and TRBJ2-5; no firm D call. The J call is doubtful: the DNA matches TRBJ2-7 better. CDR1 and CDR2 (germline): SNHLY, FYNNEI. CDR3 length: 14 amino acids. CDR3 region: CASIPSGFPPEQYF. The DNA of the CDR3 is TGTGCCAGCATCCCTTCAGGATTCCCGCCCGAGCAGTACTTC.

V is TRBV28 and J is TRBJ2-7; 8 bases line up with TRBD1. The length of the CDR3 is 15 residues. CDR1 is MDHEN and CDR2 is SYDVKM in the germline V gene. V dropped 2 bases and J dropped 3; count of bases not matched to a gene: 6. In DNA form, the CDR3 reads TGTGCCAGCAGTTTACCCGGGACAGGCCTCTACGAGCAGTACTTC. Translation: CASSLPGTGLYEQYF.

The J gene is TRBJ1-2, the V gene TRBV28; D is undetermined. The germline V gene encodes CDR1 MDHEN and CDR2 SYDVKM. This CDR3 spans 12 amino acids. Trimming took 7 bases from V and 8 from J, leaving 14 bases between them. CDR3 bases: TGTGCCAGCACATCGGCTTCCGGGGGCTACACCTTC. Protein product: CASTSASGGYTF.

The rearrangement uses TRBV6-2 or TRBV6-3 and TRBJ1-5, with D unresolved. The V and J ends lost 7 bases and 3 bases respectively, with 16 bases between them. The CDR3 totals 15 residues. Germline CDR1 reads MNHEY; CDR2 reads SVGEGT. The DNA of the CDR3 is TGTGCCAGCACTTCCCCCCGGGGTTACAATCAGCCCCAGCATTTT. Its translation is CASTSPRGYNQPQHF.

This clonotype was counted once. This chain joins TRBV20-1 and TRBJ1-2; TRBD1 matches 7 bases. Germline CDR1 and CDR2: DFQATT and SNEGSKA (reference sequence). This CDR3 spans 14 amino acids. The junction had 9 bases not matched to a gene; V was cut back by 6 bases and J by 2 bases. CDR3 bases: TGCAGTGCACAAGGGACAGTCAGGAACTATGGCTACACCTTC. Residues: CSAQGTVRNYGYTF.

This clonotype appeared a few times. CDR3 sequence (DNA): TGTGCCAGCTCACGGGACGGTTACACTGAAGCTTTCTTT. This gives the protein CASSRDGYTEAFF. V is TRBV18 and J is TRBJ1-1, with a possible D match to TRBD1 (5 bases). The CDR3 is 13 amino acids. Germline CDR1 KGHSH, CDR2 LQKENI. V lost 4 bases to trimming and J lost 3 bases, with 9 bases between them.

The V gene is TRBV6-5, the J gene TRBJ2-5; D gene uncertain. Trimming took off 4 bases at V and 2 bases at J, with 17 bases between the two ends. The V gene's germline CDR1 is MNHEY and CDR2 SVGAGI. This CDR3 is 16 amino acids long. This CDR3 reads CASSFSIGPRQETQYF. The DNA for the CDR3 is TGTGCCAGCAGTTTCTCCATAGGGCCGCGGCAAGAGACCCAGTACTTC.

The chain has TRBV7-2 and TRBJ2-5; D is possibly TRBD2 (6 bases). CDR1 and CDR2 from the germline V gene are SGHTA and FQGNSA. V lost 4 bases, J lost 5 bases, and 17 bases lay in between. This CDR3 spans 15 amino acids. CDR3 nucleotides: TGTGCCAGCAGCTACGTCGTTAGCCGGGGGGAGACCCAGTACTTC. Its translation: CASSYVVSRGETQYF.

This clonotype was seen a few times. The gene calls are TRBV14 and TRBJ2-4; D is unclear. The closer fit of TRBJ2-7 to the DNA end suggests the J call may be wrong. Germline CDR1 and CDR2: SGHDN and FVKESK. This CDR3 has 16 residues. CDR3: CASSQETEVPYYEQYF. DNA of the CDR3: TGTGCCAGCAGCCAGGAAACCGAGGTCCCTTACTACGAGCAGTACTTC.

The chain joins TRBV12-3 or TRBV12-4 to TRBJ1-3, with D hard to call. With 1 base removed from V and 4 bases from J, the gap between germline ends came to 14 bases. CDR3 length: 16 residues. CDR3 DNA sequence: TGTGCCAGCAGTTTAGATCGGTTGGGGTCGGGAAACACCATATATTTT. Translating it yields CASSLDRLGSGNTIYF.

This chain uses TRBV15 with TRBJ1-5; D may be TRBD1 (5 bases). Between the trimmed V and J ends, which lost 0 bases and 7 bases, there was a span of 13 bases. Germline V gene data show CDR1 as LNHNV and CDR2 as YYDKDF (reference sequence). There are 15 residues in the CDR3. The CDR3 reads CATSRDQGSGQPQHF. DNA for the CDR3: TGTGCCACCAGCAGAGATCAGGGTTCGGGGCAGCCCCAGCATTTT. Using reference TRBV15 and TRBJ1-5 for the parts outside the CDR3, the full variable domain is DAMVIQNPRYQVTQFGKPVTLSCSQTLNHNVMYWYQQKSSQAPKLLFHYYDKDFNNEADTPDNFQSRRPNTSFCFLDIRSPGLGDTAMYLCATSRDQGSGQPQHFGDGTRLSIL.

The chain recombines TRBV3-1 with TRBJ1-6; D unclear. The CDR3 has 13 amino acids. V was cut by 5 bases and J by 9 bases, with 11 bases left in between. Germline CDR1 LGHDT, CDR2 YNNKEL (reference sequence). CDR3 DNA: TGTGCCAGCAGCTCAAGATTGGTTTCACCCCTCCACTTT. Protein: CASSSRLVSPLHF.

V usage is TRBV3-1 and J usage is TRBJ1-2; D perhaps matches TRBD1 (6 bases). Per germline, CDR1 LGHDT and CDR2 YNNKEL (reference sequence). V was clipped by 1 base and J by 4 bases, with 10 bases between them. There are 14 residues in the CDR3. DNA for the CDR3: TGTGCCAGCAGCCAAGTAACAGGGATCTATGGCTACACCTTC. This encodes CASSQVTGIYGYTF.

The chain has TRBV19 and TRBJ1-5, with a possible D match to TRBD1 (5 bases). The CDR3 consists of 14 residues. CDR1 is LNHDA, CDR2 SQIVND, per germline (reference sequence). V gave up 6 bases and J gave up 8 bases, with 17 bases separating them. In DNA, the CDR3 is TGTGCCAGTAGCGCACGAGGGGAATGGGAGCCCCAGCATTTT. Residues: CASSARGEWEPQHF.